These T cell receptor beta chains were read from a single sample in a study of quantifying T cell responses using KT2 cells. Each CDR3 protein gets one entry after TCRdb re-called the UMI-ligation and nested PCR reads with MiXCR. Of 31,000 or so distinct CDR3 sequences detected, about 9.4% appear once; the ten largest clones hold about 9.6%. The sequencing input was PBMCs spiked with cells of the T cell clone KT2. Every receptor here comes from a human donor. CDR3s include the opening cysteine and the closing phenylalanine or tryptophan. The D gene is left open where the match is weak. Clone size is shown for a subset of rows, as once, few, many or a class of expanded clone.

TRBV4-1	15	TRBJ1-2	TRBD1	-	TGCGCCAGCAGCCGGGCAGGGCAGGGGGACTATGGCTACACCTTC	CASSRAGQGDYGYTF
TRBV5-1	15	TRBJ1-2	-	few	TGCGCCAGCAGCGACCCCTCGTTCAGTATAACTGGCTACACCTTC	CASSDPSFSITGYTF
TRBV12-5	15	TRBJ2-7	TRBD2	-	TGTGCTAGTGGTACTAGCGGGAGGGCCGGGTACGAGCAGTACTTC	CASGTSGRAGYEQYF
TRBV12-3/TRBV12-4	11	TRBJ2-2	-	few	TGTGCCACCCGGGACACCGGGGAGCTGTTTTTT	CATRDTGELFF
TRBV6-2/TRBV6-3	16	TRBJ2-7	TRBD2	-	TGTGCCAGCAGTTTGGGAGGGGCCGTTCCCTCCTACGAGCAGTACTTC	CASSLGGAVPSYEQYF
TRBV6-1	16	TRBJ1-5	TRBD1	few	TGTGCCAGCAGTGAAACCTCCGGACAGGGGAATCAGCCCCAGCATTTT	CASSETSGQGNQPQHF
TRBV27	14	TRBJ2-7	TRBD2	-	TGTGCCAGCAGCCCCCTGGGGGGGGGGATCGAGCAGTACTTC	CASSPLGGGIEQYF
TRBV29-1	14	TRBJ2-5	-	many	TGCAGCGTTGAAGCCCCTGTAGGCTGGGAGACCCAGTACTTC	CSVEAPVGWETQYF
TRBV20-1	15	TRBJ1-5	-	many	TGCAGTGCTACTCCCTCAAAGGGGGGAGGGCAGCCCCAGCATTTT	CSATPSKGGGQPQHF
TRBV7-2	14	TRBJ2-1	-	-	TGTGCCAGCAAGGAGGACCGCTTATACAATGAGCAGTTCTTC	CASKEDRLYNEQFF
TRBV6-2/TRBV6-3	15	TRBJ2-7	-	medium-sized	TGTGCCAGCAGTCCCGACCCAGCAGGTTCCTACGAGCAGTACTTC	CASSPDPAGSYEQYF
TRBV20-1	15	TRBJ2-1	TRBD2	-	TGCAGTGTCGTCTCAGGGAGCGGGAACGACAATGAGCAGTTCTTC	CSVVSGSGNDNEQFF
TRBV4-1	16	TRBJ1-1	TRBD1	many	TGCGCCAGCAGCCAAGAGCTGGGACAGGTGAACACTGAAGCTTTCTTT	CASSQELGQVNTEAFF
TRBV7-2	14	TRBJ2-1	-	-	TGTGCCAGCAGCTTCACGATTGGAGGGAATGAGCAGTTCTTC	CASSFTIGGNEQFF
TRBV6-6	15	TRBJ1-3	-	few	TGTGCCAGCAGTACCGGACAGCCCTCTGGAAACACCATATATTTT	CASSTGQPSGNTIYF
TRBV18	15	TRBJ2-6	TRBD1	many	TGTGCCAGCTCAGAGACAGGGCCTGGGGCCAACGTCCTGACTTTC	CASSETGPGANVLTF
TRBV18	13	TRBJ1-1	-	few	TGTGCCAGCTCACCAGCCCTGAACACTGAAGCTTTCTTT	CASSPALNTEAFF
TRBV12-3/TRBV12-4	14	TRBJ2-3	-	-	TGTGCCAGCAGAGGAGGGGTTAGCACAGATACGCAGTATTTT	CASRGGVSTDTQYF
TRBV25-1	15	TRBJ2-7	TRBD2	-	TGTGCCAGCAGTGTCCCAGCTAGCGGGAGTCACGAGCAGTACTTC	CASSVPASGSHEQYF
TRBV29-1	11	TRBJ2-7	-	many	TGCAGCGCCCGGATCAGTCTTGAGCAGTACTTC	CSARISLEQYF
TRBV27	13	TRBJ2-3	-	many	TGTGCCAGCAGTTCCTACAGGGCAGATACGCAGTATTTT	CASSSYRADTQYF
TRBV5-1	13	TRBJ1-5	-	many	TGCGCCAGAGACCGGGACTCCAATCAGCCCCAGCATTTT	CARDRDSNQPQHF
TRBV6-1	17	TRBJ2-3	TRBD2	many	TGTGCCAGCAGTGGACTAGCGGGGGCCATTAGCACAGATACGCAGTATTTT	CASSGLAGAISTDTQYF
TRBV30	16	TRBJ2-1	TRBD1	-	TGTGCCTGGAGTAACCCCGGGACAGGTAACTACAATGAGCAGTTCTTC	CAWSNPGTGNYNEQFF
TRBV24-1	13	TRBJ1-5	-	-	TGTGCCACCAGGGAGGGAGGTAATCAGCCCCAGCATTTT	CATREGGNQPQHF
TRBV13	16	TRBJ1-1	TRBD1	many	TGTGCCAGCAGCCCTCCGGGACAGGGGGCGGACACTGAAGCTTTCTTT	CASSPPGQGADTEAFF
TRBV7-8	16	TRBJ2-1	TRBD2	many	TGTGCCAGCACCGATAGAGAGGGGACTAGTATCGGTGAGCAGTTCTTC	CASTDREGTSIGEQFF
TRBV7-9	14	TRBJ2-1	TRBD1	-	TGTGCCAGCAGCTGGGACAGAAAATACAATGAGCAGTTCTTC	CASSWDRKYNEQFF
TRBV7-6	15	TRBJ1-1	-	-	TGTGCCAGCAGCTTAGTCGGGGGGCGGAGGACTGAAGCTTTCTTT	CASSLVGGRRTEAFF
TRBV30	13	TRBJ1-2	-	many	TGTGCCTGGAAGGCAGGAGTACCCTATGGCTACACCTTC	CAWKAGVPYGYTF
TRBV19	18	TRBJ1-5	TRBD1	once	TGTGCCAGTAGTTTAGAAGGATTACAGGGGGCTAGCAATCAGCCCCAGCATTTT	CASSLEGLQGASNQPQHF
TRBV20-1	13	TRBJ2-1	-	many	TGCAGTGCTAACCTGTACTCCTACAATGAGCAGTTCTTC	CSANLYSYNEQFF
TRBV7-2	14	TRBJ2-7	TRBD1	-	TGTGCCAGCAGTTTAATCGACAGGGGGGTAGAGCAGTACTTC	CASSLIDRGVEQYF
TRBV6-5	13	TRBJ2-3	-	many	TGTGCCAGCAGTTACTTTCTGGGAGATACGCAGTATTTT	CASSYFLGDTQYF
TRBV7-2	15	TRBJ2-3	TRBD2	-	TGTGCCAGCAGCATTAGCGGGAGCAGCACAGATACGCAGTATTTT	CASSISGSSTDTQYF
TRBV12-3/TRBV12-4	14	TRBJ1-2	-	many	TGTGCCAGCAGTACTCGGACAGCCTCTCATGGCTACACCTTC	CASSTRTASHGYTF
TRBV2	13	TRBJ1-6	-	-	TGTGCCAGCAGAGGGGTCTATAATTCACCCCTCCACTTT	CASRGVYNSPLHF
TRBV7-2	13	TRBJ2-7	TRBD1	-	TGTGCCAGCAGCTTTTGGGACAGCTACGAGCAGTACTTC	CASSFWDSYEQYF
TRBV4-2	14	TRBJ2-2	-	few	TGTGCCAGCAGCCAAACTTCCCTCACCGGGGAGCTGTTTTTT	CASSQTSLTGELFF
TRBV12-3/TRBV12-4	12	TRBJ2-7	-	-	TGTGCCAGCAGCACCCAAACCTACGAGCAGTACTTC	CASSTQTYEQYF
TRBV15	15	TRBJ1-5	TRBD1	few	TGTGCCACCAGCGGTACAGGGGGTAACAATCAGCCCCAGCATTTT	CATSGTGGNNQPQHF
TRBV18	16	TRBJ2-3	-	many	TGTGCCAGCTCACCACCTGATCGGAGAATCACAGATACGCAGTATTTT	CASSPPDRRITDTQYF
TRBV12-5	15	TRBJ2-7	TRBD2	once	TGTGCTAGTGGTTTGCCCGGTAGCGGGAGATACGAGCAGTACTTC	CASGLPGSGRYEQYF
TRBV5-5	16	TRBJ2-5	TRBD2	many	TGTGCCAGCAGCCCCGTGGCTAGCGGGGAACAAGAGACCCAGTACTTC	CASSPVASGEQETQYF
TRBV20-1	12	TRBJ2-7	-	many	TGCAGTGCTAGACAGAGCTCCTACGAGCAGTACTTC	CSARQSSYEQYF
TRBV12-3/TRBV12-4	14	TRBJ2-7	TRBD1	many	TGTGCCAGCAGTTTAGCTAGGCAGGGGGCCGAGCAGTACTTC	CASSLARQGAEQYF
TRBV20-1	13	TRBJ2-5	-	few	TGCAGTGCAGAGGTTCTGGGAATGGAGACCCAGTACTTC	CSAEVLGMETQYF
TRBV2	15	TRBJ2-1	-	many	TGTGCCAGCAGGAAGACGGACAGCAACTACAATGAGCAGTTCTTC	CASRKTDSNYNEQFF